These T cell receptor beta chains were read from a single sample in a study of T-cell memory formation after mild COVID-19. TCRdb independently ran MiXCR on the 5' RACE reads; one entry per CDR3 protein. The sample shows approximately 150,000 distinct CDR3 sequences, about 15% of them seen only once. Sequencing was done on a sample of PBMCs or a T cell subset sorted from them (not recorded which). The receptor source for this set is an adult woman who had mild COVID-19 (a few samples of this study predate the infection). Cell type and time point are not known. CDR3s leave out the opening cysteine and the closing phenylalanine or tryptophan. Each record gives: V gene, clone size, J gene, CDR3 protein. A clone size is listed for some rows: how often the clone was seen (once, few, many), or a class if it is expanded.

v_gene: TRBV20-1; abundance: few; j_gene: TRBJ2-2; CDR3aa: SASAASGELF
v_gene: TRBV25-1; abundance: -; j_gene: TRBJ2-5; CDR3aa: ASKDRAEETQY
v_gene: TRBV10-3; abundance: few; j_gene: TRBJ2-5; CDR3aa: ATQPQGEETQY
v_gene: TRBV20-1; abundance: -; j_gene: TRBJ1-6; CDR3aa: SARPPGGYNSPLH
v_gene: TRBV5-1; abundance: -; j_gene: TRBJ2-1; CDR3aa: ASSLVPGTGNNEQF
v_gene: TRBV19; abundance: few; j_gene: TRBJ1-2; CDR3aa: ASRTGTGVTGYT
v_gene: TRBV5-1; abundance: -; j_gene: TRBJ2-1; CDR3aa: ASSTGQGTFNEQF
v_gene: TRBV5-1; abundance: -; j_gene: TRBJ2-7; CDR3aa: ASSLGTSGVSKEQY
v_gene: TRBV10-3; abundance: -; j_gene: TRBJ2-3; CDR3aa: AIRSAGGLSTDTQY
v_gene: TRBV5-6; abundance: -; j_gene: TRBJ2-4; CDR3aa: ASSPTSGGGDIQY
v_gene: TRBV18; abundance: -; j_gene: TRBJ1-1; CDR3aa: ASSGTQNTEAF
v_gene: TRBV6-5; abundance: -; j_gene: TRBJ1-1; CDR3aa: ASRIALGRANTEAF
v_gene: TRBV4-1; abundance: few; j_gene: TRBJ2-3; CDR3aa: ASSPFDRGERDTQY
v_gene: TRBV11-1; abundance: -; j_gene: TRBJ2-7; CDR3aa: ASSLSGNAYEQY
v_gene: TRBV19; abundance: few; j_gene: TRBJ2-3; CDR3aa: ASSILDTRTDTQY
v_gene: TRBV7-2; abundance: -; j_gene: TRBJ2-7; CDR3aa: ASSWQTTSGSYEQY
v_gene: TRBV7-3; abundance: -; j_gene: TRBJ2-3; CDR3aa: ASSPAGSDTQY
v_gene: TRBV5-1; abundance: few; j_gene: TRBJ1-2; CDR3aa: ASRLDGDYGYT
v_gene: TRBV5-1; abundance: -; j_gene: TRBJ2-7; CDR3aa: ASAKDYEQY